These 9 T cell receptor beta chains came from one sample sequenced in a study of T cells in Graves' hyperthyroidism and ophthalmopathy. The CDR3 regions of TCR beta were amplified from RNA transcripts. First-round RT-PCR of the TCR CDR3 relied on the HTBI primer set. Each CDR3 protein gets one entry after TCRdb re-called the multiplex PCR reads with MiXCR. The data show about half a million distinct CDR3 sequences, around 22% seen once. Material: blood. The source is a woman in her 30s with Graves' ophthalmopathy.

In its sample, this clonotype was seen a few times. This chain uses TRBV18 with TRBJ2-7; D may be TRBD1 or TRBD2 (5 bases each). The germline V gene has CDR1 KGHSH and CDR2 LQKENI. CDR3 length: 15 amino acids. Trimming took 3 bases from V and 1 from J, leaving 13 bases between them. The DNA for the CDR3 is TGTGCCAGCTCACCCAGCAGGGACCCTTCCTACGAGCAGTACTTC. It specifies CASSPSRDPSYEQYF.

This clonotype occurred many times. The CDR3 DNA sequence: TGCGCCAGCAGCTTGGTCGGAGAATTCTACGAGCAGTACTTC. It codes for CASSLVGEFYEQYF. The chain employs TRBV5-1 and TRBJ2-7; D is ambiguous. Trimming left V 0 bases short and J 3 bases short, with 10 bases between. CDR1 SGHRS and CDR2 YFSETQ come from the germline V gene. CDR3 size: 14 residues.

This clonotype was observed many times. The CDR3 spells CATSRSALLGTEAFF. CDR3 coding DNA: TGTGCCACCAGCAGATCTGCGTTGTTGGGGACTGAAGCTTTCTTT. This rearrangement joins TRBV15 to TRBJ1-1; the D is unclear. Germline CDR1 is LNHNV and CDR2 is YYDKDF (reference sequence). Trimming took 2 bases from V and 5 from J, leaving 15 bases between them. This CDR3 has 15 amino acids.

This clonotype was detected ten times or more. The chain couples TRBV7-2 to TRBJ2-7; 11 bases map to TRBD1. This CDR3 contains 16 residues. The V segment lost 0 bases and the J segment 2 bases; nucleotides outside the gene matches: 3. Germline CDR1 reads SGHTA; CDR2 reads FQGNSA. CDR3: CASSLAGQGVPYEQYF. CDR3 DNA sequence: TGTGCCAGCAGCTTAGCGGGACAGGGGGTGCCCTACGAGCAGTACTTC.

The chain joins TRBV18 to TRBJ2-7; 9 nucleotides match TRBD2. The CDR3 spans 14 residues. Germline CDR1 is KGHSH and CDR2 is LQKENI. J gave up 4 bases and V 0 bases, and 1 base lay outside the gene matches. The CDR3 region is CASSPPSGGYEQYF. For the CDR3, the DNA is TGTGCCAGCTCACCACCTAGCGGGGGTTACGAGCAGTACTTC.

This clonotype was counted at least ten times. J is TRBJ2-7 and V is TRBV5-6, with no clear D. V was clipped by 0 bases and J by 2 bases, with 9 bases between them. In germline, CDR1 is SGHDT, CDR2 YYEEEE. This CDR3 comprises 14 residues. CDR3: CASSLGGSAYEQYF. CDR3 DNA sequence: TGTGCCAGCAGCTTGGGGGGATCAGCCTACGAGCAGTACTTC.

The chain combines TRBV2 with TRBJ1-2, with D perhaps TRBD1 (6 bases). Trimming removed 1 base from V and 5 bases from J, with 17 bases in between. CDR1 is SNHLY, CDR2 FYNNEI, per germline. CDR3 size: 16 residues. CDR3: CASSEVTGHIPYGYTF. For the CDR3, the DNA is TGTGCCAGCAGTGAAGTGACAGGCCACATTCCTTATGGCTACACCTTC.

With respect to this clonotype: A read error is likely, as this CDR3 ends without the conserved phenylalanine or tryptophan. V and J are TRBV7-8 and TRBJ1-3; perhaps TRBD1 as D (5 bases). The germline V gene encodes CDR1 SGHVS and CDR2 FQNEAQ. With 2 bases removed from V and 2 bases from J, the gap between germline ends came to 10 bases. CDR3 length: 15 residues. The CDR3 DNA sequence: TGTGCCAGCAGCTTACAGGGCACCGCTGGAAACACCATATATTTG. Its translation: CASSLQGTAGNTIYL.

This clonotype has ten or more counts. The rearrangement joins TRBV4-3 to TRBJ2-2; no reliable D call. This CDR3 is built from 13 residues. The germline V and J ends were trimmed by 0 bases and 5 bases, with 4 bases remaining between them. CDR1 is LGHNA and CDR2 is YSLEER in the germline V gene. The CDR3 region has the DNA TGCGCCAGCAGCCAAGATAGAACCGGGGAGCTGTTTTTT. Its protein product is CASSQDRTGELFF.